This T cell receptor beta chain appears in the sequencing data of a study of PD-L1 blockade in urothelial cancer (dated by TCRdb to 2017 to 2019). Looking at the study overall: Therapy was started in about 2014 for all patients, and atezolizumab 1,200 mg was administered intravenously every 3 weeks. Durable clinical benefit meant progression-free survival longer than 6 months, and TCR features were also tested against progression-free and overall survival. Whole exome sequencing and RNA sequencing of pretreatment tumors were performed alongside TCR sequencing in the same patients. Ten or so patients reached durable clinical benefit, while some 21 patients did not. An ECOG performance status of 0 or 1 was recorded for the patients, and 0 to 3 prior chemotherapy regimens had been received by the patients. The study, an exploratory multi-omic analysis, examined somatic, immune and clinical correlates of response to PD-L1 blockade with atezolizumab in urothelial cancer. Twenty-five of 29 patients were identified as males with urothelial cancer of bladder origin, and a prior smoking history was reported by 18 of 29 patients. Blood samples yielded a median of about 150,000 T cells and tens of thousands of unique TCRs, with median clonality 0.080. Pretreatment blood TCR-seq was available for twenty-nine patients, at least one posttreatment blood collection was obtained for roughly 25 patients, and tumor TCR-seq was available for roughly 25 patients. Pretreatment tumor samples, along with matched peripheral blood serially collected before and after atezolizumab treatment, were subjected to TCR sequencing. Blood samples were analyzed at 3 weeks after treatment start (second dose) and at 6 weeks after treatment start.

Broad study findings and their caveats: Because of the small sample size (n of about 30) and the many exploratory analyses performed, the results are intended to be regarded as hypothesis-generating. Improved progression-free and overall survival was found to be associated with pretreatment peripheral blood TCR clonality below the median. Among patients with durable benefit, tumor-associated TCR clones showed greater expansion in peripheral blood 3 weeks after treatment started (n ≈ 23, p = 0.022).

Interpreted using the paper, the time point label stands for: peripheral blood 6 weeks after treatment start. The cohort included 29 patients with locally advanced or metastatic urothelial carcinoma who were treated at Memorial Sloan Kettering on a trial protocol. Peripheral blood mononuclear cells were collected pretreatment and during treatment, with between 1 and 8 total time points obtained per patient. The Qiagen DNeasy Blood extraction kit was used to purify genomic DNA from total PBMCs and from tumor samples. Collected pretreatment and during treatment, PBMCs were isolated and stored as previously described. Synthetic TCR analog templates were spiked into each PCR so that absolute template abundance could be estimated from read counts. Using the immunoSEQ assay, TCRbeta CDR3 regions were amplified from genomic DNA with bias-controlled V and J gene primers. Sequencing of rearranged TCRbeta segments was performed at approximately 20X coverage. The authors' pipeline ran thus. Sequencing errors were corrected by clustering and CDR3s were annotated against IMGT to assign V, D and J genes. Downstream analyses used only productive TCRbeta rearrangements and left out out-of-frame or stop-codon sequences. Clonality was calculated as one minus the Shannon entropy normalized by the log of the number of unique productive sequences. Clones differing between time points or between blood and tumor were identified using Fisher's exact test with Benjamini-Hochberg correction, with an adjusted p below 0.01 applied as the threshold. TCRdb took this table from immuneACCESS and kept in-frame rearrangements with V and J called. Such tables lack part of the clones; where checked against another copy, unresolved V genes explain under half of the gap, and the rest is unexplained. V, J and clone size reflect that table, while D and trimming were determined from the DNA. For this sample there are about 91,000 clones; 75% to 90% appear just once. Approximately 8.4% of the sample goes to the ten largest clones.

In regard to this clone: This clone's antigen is unknown. The record has no base qualities; no much larger clone is one base away.

Via the germline V gene, CDR1 is MRHNA and CDR2 SNTAGT. Including the terminal cysteine and phenylalanine, the CDR3 comprises 13 residues. Here the CDR3 DNA is all that survives: 39 bases in frame from base 1. V is cut by 6 bases and J by 2 bases, and the space between the germline ends is 7 bases. This TCR was recovered from an older man with urothelial cancer. The chain joins TRBV6-4 to TRBJ2-2; the D gene assignment is ambiguous. The sequencing used PBMCs, collected around atezolizumab (anti-PD-L1) treatment. The DNA sequence is as follows: TGTGCCAGCAGAGGAGACAACACCGGGGAGCTGTTTTTT. It encodes CASRGDNTGELFF.